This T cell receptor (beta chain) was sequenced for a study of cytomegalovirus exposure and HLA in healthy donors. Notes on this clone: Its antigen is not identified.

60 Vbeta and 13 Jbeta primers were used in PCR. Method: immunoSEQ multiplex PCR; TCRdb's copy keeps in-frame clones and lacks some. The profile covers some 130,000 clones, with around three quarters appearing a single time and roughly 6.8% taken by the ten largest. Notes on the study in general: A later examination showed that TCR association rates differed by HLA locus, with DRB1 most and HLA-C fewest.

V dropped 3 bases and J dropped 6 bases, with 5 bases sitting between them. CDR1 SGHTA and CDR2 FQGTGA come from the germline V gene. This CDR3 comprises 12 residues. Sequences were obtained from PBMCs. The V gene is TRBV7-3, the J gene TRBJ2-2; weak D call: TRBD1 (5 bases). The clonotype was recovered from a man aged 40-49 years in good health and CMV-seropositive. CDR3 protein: CASSFRAGELFF. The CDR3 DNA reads TGTGCCAGCAGCTTCAGGGCCGGGGAGCTGTTTTTT.